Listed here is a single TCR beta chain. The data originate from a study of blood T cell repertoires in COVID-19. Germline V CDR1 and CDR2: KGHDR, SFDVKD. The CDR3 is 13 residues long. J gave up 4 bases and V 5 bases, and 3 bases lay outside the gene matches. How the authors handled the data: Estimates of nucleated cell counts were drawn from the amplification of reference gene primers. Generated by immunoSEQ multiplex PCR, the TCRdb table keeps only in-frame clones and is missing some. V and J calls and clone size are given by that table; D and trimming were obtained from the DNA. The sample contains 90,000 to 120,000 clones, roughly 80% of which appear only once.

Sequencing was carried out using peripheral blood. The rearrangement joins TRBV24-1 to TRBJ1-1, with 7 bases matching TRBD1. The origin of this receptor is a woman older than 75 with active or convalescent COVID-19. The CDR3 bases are TGTGCCACCAGTGCTCCAGGGGGCACTGAAGCTTTCTTT. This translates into CATSAPGGTEAFF.